This T cell receptor (beta chain) was profiled in a study of shared clonotypes between healthy human individuals. On the study more broadly: Aged 18 to 49, the donors were a couple of women and a few men. Every donor yielded three CD4 naive, three CD4 memory, two CD8 naive and one CD8 memory plate. General study points: Among non-shared clonotypes, generation probabilities were lower than among those shared by all four donors.

Points on this clone: Its antigen remains unidentified.

From CD4+ cells came CD45RA+ naive and CD45RA-negative memory subsets. Repertoires were generated with immunoSEQ multiplex PCR, while TCRdb's copy carries only in-frame clones and drops some. The sample records about 710,000 clones, approximately 77% being singletons. Per germline, CDR1 MNHNS and CDR2 SASEGT. V was trimmed by 9 bases and J by 3 bases, leaving 18 bases between them. The CDR3 covers 15 residues. Sequenced sample: memory CD4+ T cells sorted from blood. Indicated subset: CD45RA-negative fraction. This rearrangement joins TRBV6-1 to TRBJ2-1, with D possibly matching TRBD2 (6 bases). This TCR derives from a woman between 25 and 40 years old in good health. This CDR3 reads CASIASDSYYNEQFF. The DNA of the CDR3 is TGTGCCAGTATTGCTAGCGACTCATACTACAATGAGCAGTTCTTC.